This T cell receptor beta chain was documented in a study of blood T cell repertoires in COVID-19 (TCRdb year 2020). About the study as a whole: Collaborator samples came from the United States, Italy and Spain and covered acute and convalescent phases of COVID-19. Where available, HLA class I and class II types were taken from metadata supplied by the sample provider and were not determined by assay-based typing. Sample metadata almost always included a de-identified subject ID, COVID-19 status, age in years and sex. The dataset comprised deeply sampled blood TCRbeta repertoires from subjects exposed to, actively infected with, or recovered from COVID-19. The material from the prospective study consisted of cDNA or gDNA derived from T cells, B-cell-depleted T cells, or PBMCs. The repertoires were released in a freely available public database meant as a resource for research on the immune response to SARS-CoV-2. Samples came from the ongoing ImmuneRACE study (first 160 participants) plus 1,254 subjects from 6 global collaborators. General findings and caveats noted by the study authors: The amount of clinical and demographic metadata varied by source and participant and was provided uncurated.

The collaborating institutions used their own protocols to collect whole blood in K2EDTA tubes. Collaborator samples were shipped for TCRbeta analysis as frozen whole blood, isolated PBMCs, or DNA extracted from either sample type. Trimming costs V 5 bases and J 3 bases, and their ends lie 13 bases apart. From the germline V gene (reference sequence), CDR1 is LNHDA and CDR2 is SQIVND. The CDR3 starts with the cysteine, ends with the phenylalanine, and has 15 residues. CDR3 DNA only is kept here, 45 bases in frame from base 1. The immunoSEQ Assay, a bias-controlled multiplex PCR, was used to amplify TCRbeta CDR3 regions from genomic DNA. In the original analysis: Within the assay, amplification of reference gene primers was used to estimate how many nucleated cells each sample contained. To quantify the absolute abundance of each unique TCRbeta CDR3 rearrangement, sequence reads were collapsed and filtered. For each sample, productive Simpson clonality was calculated by taking the square root of Simpson's diversity index across productive rearrangements. Sourced from immuneACCESS, this table was stored by TCRdb with only in-frame sequences that have V and J called. A share of the clones is absent; for the studies checked, an unresolved V gene accounts for under half, and the remainder has no known explanation. Clonal size and the V and J genes are those of that table, whereas D and trimming came from the DNA. This sample is represented by just over 95,000 clones; roughly 82% of them were singletons. The top ten constitute more than 15% of the sample.

Details on this clone: Its specific antigen is unknown. Base qualities are missing; no much larger clone stands one base away.

The TCR originated in a man of 80 years or more with acute or convalescent COVID-19. The chain is made from TRBV19 and TRBJ2-2; TRBD1 is a weak D gene call, 6 bases matching. Sequenced input: peripheral blood. The CDR3 here reads CASSFQHRDTGELFF. The DNA is as follows: TGTGCCAGTAGTTTCCAACACAGGGACACCGGGGAGCTGTTTTTT.